The T cell receptor (beta chain) under discussion was sequenced for a study of patients and donors after allogeneic stem cell transplantation. V lost 0 bases and J lost 9, with 8 bases in between. The CDR3 contains 12 residues. Per the germline V gene, CDR1 is SGHTA and CDR2 is FQGNSA. Each CDR3 protein is one row after TCRdb ran MiXCR on the RT-PCR reads. The sample comprises hundreds of thousands of distinct CDR3 sequences, roughly 16% of which are singletons, and over 6% rests with the top ten. Source material: blood, either unsorted or a sorted T cell fraction (not recorded which). The V call is TRBV7-2, the J call TRBJ2-5; D possibly uses TRBD1 or TRBD2 (5 bases each). The clonotype comes from a human donor who was either an allogeneic HSCT recipient or a stem cell or donor lymphocyte infusion donor (not recorded which). It is not recorded whose cells these are; they may come from a transplant donor. The chain's CDR3 is CASSLALGAQYF. The CDR3 coding sequence is TGTGCCAGCAGCTTAGCGTTGGGGGCCCAGTACTTC.